The 10 T cell receptor beta chains in this list originate from one sample, sequenced in a study of read filtering for tumor transcriptome and immune sequencing. Molecular barcoded adaptors covering alpha/delta and beta/gamma chains were used on 400 to 450 ng RNA. TCRdb independently ran MiXCR on the reads; one entry per CDR3 protein. The sample records tens of thousands of distinct CDR3 sequences, less than 20% being singletons. The specimen was a population of CD138-negative cells sorted from bone marrow. The receptors here all came from a donor at least 40 years old with multiple myeloma.

This clonotype occurred many times. The chain carries TRBV4-1 and TRBJ1-2; no clear D. In germline, CDR1 is MGHRA, CDR2 YSYEKL. The germline V and J ends were trimmed by 4 bases and 0 bases, with 15 bases remaining between them. The CDR3 loop spans 16 amino acids. CDR3 loop: CASSPSGHGPNYGYTF. In nucleotides, the CDR3 is TGCGCCAGCAGCCCCTCTGGGCACGGCCCTAACTATGGCTACACCTTC.

This clonotype was found a few times. A much more abundant neighbour one base away suggests this may be a read error. The chain recombines TRBV20-1 with TRBJ2-2, with unresolved D. This CDR3 comprises 13 residues. The ends were cut back, 6 bases at V and 5 bases at J, with 13 bases in the middle. The germline CDR1 and CDR2 sequences are DFQATT and SNEGSKA (reference sequence). The CDR3 sequence is CSAQDGSTGELFF. The CDR3 DNA follows: TGCAGTGCCCAGGACGGGTCGACCGGGGAGCTGTTTTTT.

This clonotype was seen ten or more times. The CDR3 loop reads CASQQGFTGELFF. Written as DNA, the CDR3 is TGTGCCAGCCAACAGGGTTTCACCGGGGAGCTGTTTTTT. This rearrangement joins TRBV2 to TRBJ2-2; a possible D gene is TRBD1 (6 bases). Germline V gene sequence: CDR1 SNHLY, CDR2 FYNNEI. V lost 8 bases, J lost 4 bases, and 11 bases lay in between. This CDR3 spans 13 amino acids.

At least ten counts were recorded for this clonotype. DNA of the CDR3: TGTGCCAGCAGCTTAGCAGCGGGAGCAAATGAGCAGTTCTTC. Encoded protein: CASSLAAGANEQFF. J is TRBJ2-1 and V is TRBV11-3; TRBD2 matches at 8 bases. Germline CDR1 SGHNT, CDR2 YENEEA. The ends lost 1 base at V and 7 bases at J; junction bases unmatched: 3. The CDR3 is made up of 14 amino acids.

This clonotype was observed at least ten times. V and J are TRBV7-9 and TRBJ2-1; no firm D call. Trimming shortened V by 5 bases and J by 8 bases, and 19 bases separated the two germline ends. The CDR3 contains 15 residues. Germline loops: CDR1 SEHNR, CDR2 FQNEAQ (reference sequence). The CDR3 is CASSPLDPRGHEQFF. CDR3 sequence (DNA): TGTGCCAGCAGCCCCCTGGACCCCCGCGGCCATGAGCAGTTCTTC.

Many counts were recorded for this clonotype. The chain has TRBV7-9 and TRBJ2-5, with 9 nucleotides matching TRBD1. This CDR3 has 15 amino acids. Germline V CDR1 and CDR2: SEHNR, FQNEAQ (reference sequence). V was clipped by 2 bases and J by 5 bases; unmatched bases: 6. The CDR3 region has the DNA TGTGCCAGCAGCTTATACAGGGGGCGTTTTGAGACCCAGTACTTC. Translating gives CASSLYRGRFETQYF.

This clonotype was counted ten times or more. V and J are TRBV20-1 and TRBJ2-3; D possibly corresponds to TRBD2 (5 bases). Germline V gene data show CDR1 as DFQATT and CDR2 as SNEGSKA (reference sequence). There are 14 residues in the CDR3. V gave up 5 bases and J gave up 2 bases, with 14 bases separating them. Here the CDR3 DNA reads TGCAGTGCTGGGGTGAGCGGTAACACAGATACGCAGTATTTT. It codes for CSAGVSGNTDTQYF.

By frequency in the sample, this clonotype is medium-sized (0.01 to 0.1%). The chain combines TRBV7-8 with TRBJ2-1; D may be TRBD2 (6 bases). CDR3 length equals 15 residues. Germline V gives CDR1 SGHVS, CDR2 FQNEAQ. Trimming pared 2 bases from V and 2 bases from J, leaving 10 bases between. In DNA, the CDR3 is TGTGCCAGCAGCTTAATGGCGGGGCCCTACAATGAGCAGTTCTTC. As protein: CASSLMAGPYNEQFF.

This clonotype was seen many times. J is TRBJ2-5 and V is TRBV12-3 or TRBV12-4, with TRBD2 matching over 11 bases. The length of the CDR3 is 17 residues. Trimming removed 0 bases from V and 6 bases from J; junction bases left unmatched: 9. CDR3 coding DNA: TGTGCCAGCAGTTTAGCGGCTAGCGGGAGGAGGGCGAAGACCCAGTACTTC. It is translated as CASSLAASGRRAKTQYF.

In this sample, this clonotype turned up many times. The gene calls are TRBV10-3 and TRBJ2-1; D perhaps matches TRBD2 (5 bases). V was clipped by 1 base and J by 0 bases, with 10 bases between them. Looked up from germline, CDR1 is ENHRY and CDR2 is SYGVKD. CDR3 length: 16 amino acids. The CDR3 is CAISEFSASSYNEQFF. The CDR3 coding sequence is TGTGCCATCAGTGAGTTTAGCGCGAGCTCCTACAATGAGCAGTTCTTC.